The clone carrying this T cell receptor beta chain was seen just once. Its antigen is not known. Per germline, CDR1 MNHEY and CDR2 SVGAGI. Trimming removed 4 bases from V and 0 bases from J; junction bases left unmatched: 5. There are 15 residues in the CDR3. These data come from a study of beta chain features in type 1 diabetes. Notes on the study in general: Shorter TCRB CDR3s, moderately but significantly so, were found in Type 1 diabetes patients in all four CD4+ subsets. In type 1 diabetes patients, VDJ junctions had fewer insertions; deletions at these junctions were more frequent.

The study reverse transcribed the entire isolated RNA, so it sequenced expressed TCRB transcripts. Naive, central memory and regulatory T cell samples produced a mean of approximately 3.9 million reads. Only in-frame clones appear in the TCRdb table, and some are missing; sequencing was by immunoSEQ multiplex PCR. The table lists over 200,000 clones, approximately 10% of them singletons, with around 0.017% in the top ten. The chain uses TRBV6-5 and TRBJ1-1; 7 bases align to TRBD1. The sample comprised naive CD4+ T cells from blood. The receptor was derived from a man aged 25-40 years with type 1 diabetes. CDR3 amino acids: CASSWGTAMNTEAFF. For the CDR3, the DNA is TGTGCCAGCAGTTGGGGGACAGCAATGAACACTGAAGCTTTCTTT.